What follows is one T cell receptor beta chain and its context. This sample is part of a study of identical twins. A single record per CDR3 protein comes from TCRdb applying MiXCR to the 5' RACE reads. The repertoire holds 550,000 to 700,000 distinct CDR3 sequences, with roughly 9.5% as singletons. Germline CDR1 reads SEHNR; CDR2 reads FQNEAQ (reference sequence). Germline trimming cut 2 bases from V and 8 bases from J; bases unmatched to any gene: 13. The CDR3 contains 17 residues. In addition, the sample was reused for a study of yellow fever vaccine responses in identical twins.

J is TRBJ2-1 and V is TRBV7-9; 9 nucleotides agree with TRBD1. This TCR derives from a young woman in good health. The specimen sequenced was PBMCs. The CDR3 is CASSLTTGTGPFDEQFF. The CDR3 bases are TGTGCCAGCAGCTTAACCACCGGGACAGGGCCCTTTGATGAGCAGTTCTTC.